This T cell receptor (beta chain) is drawn from a study of regulatory T cells in long-lasting Graves disease. According to the study, TCR beta libraries were built with iRepertoire HTBI primers and CDR3-region Arm-PCR. MiXCR, run by TCRdb on the multiplex PCR reads, gives a single entry per CDR3 protein. The top ten clones hold 10% to 15% of a sample with about 210,000 distinct CDR3 sequences, approximately 18% of them seen once. The CDR3 runs to 15 residues. The germline V and J ends were trimmed by 10 bases and 6 bases, with 23 bases remaining between them. CDR1 SGHVS and CDR2 FQNEAQ come from the germline V gene. As to this clonotype: A read error is possible here, since a much larger clone lies one base away.

As to time point: newly diagnosed GD, antithyroid drugs for less than 3 months. The TCR library was prepared using RNA isolated from PBMCs. Another study also made use of these data, one on T cells in Graves' hyperthyroidism and ophthalmopathy.

This receptor was taken from a woman in her twenties or thirties with Graves disease. The chain has TRBV7-8 and TRBJ2-3; tentatively, D is TRBD2 (6 bases). This specimen was peripheral blood mononuclear cells (PBMCs), taken at new diagnosis, from a patient treated with antithyroid drugs. CDR3 residues: CANLPPLAPGDTQYF. The DNA for the CDR3 is TGTGCCAACCTCCCCCCCCTAGCGCCCGGCGATACGCAGTATTTT.